These 9 T cell receptor beta chains came from one sample sequenced in a study of shared clonotypes between healthy human individuals. The table came from immunoSEQ multiplex PCR; TCRdb's copy has only in-frame clones and leaves some out. This table has 450,000 to 500,000 clones, 65% to 80% appearing once. Sequenced sample: PBMCs. The receptors were gathered from a woman between 40 and 50 years old in good health. Some clones in this sample may be carry-over from other donors' samples.

This clone was observed once. V is TRBV7-2 and J is TRBJ2-7; D remains unclear. The V end was cut by 0 bases, the J end by 0 bases, with 12 bases between. The germline V gene has CDR1 SGHTA and CDR2 FQGNSA. This CDR3 has 16 amino acids. This CDR3 is CASSLAPDSSSYEQYF. For the CDR3, the DNA is TGTGCCAGCAGCTTAGCTCCCGACTCCAGCTCCTACGAGCAGTACTTC.

A few counts support this clone. The chain carries TRBV10-1 and TRBJ2-1, with unresolved D. This CDR3 is 13 amino acids long. V lost 6 bases and J lost 4, with 10 bases in between. Per the germline V gene, CDR1 is WNHNN and CDR2 is SYGVQD (reference sequence). CDR3 nucleotides: TGCGCCAGCAGCTCCATGATATACAATGAGCAGTTCTTC. Translating it yields CASSSMIYNEQFF.

The chain recombines TRBV7-2 with TRBJ1-4; tentatively, D is TRBD1 (5 bases). The length of the CDR3 is 14 residues. The germline V gene encodes CDR1 SGHTA and CDR2 FQGNSA. Trimming left V 4 bases short and J 8 bases short, with 14 bases between. In nucleotides, the CDR3 is TGTGCCAGCAGCTCCCCGCCCGGGGGGGAAAAACTGTTTTTT. Translated, it gives CASSSPPGGEKLFF.

This rearrangement joins TRBV28 to TRBJ1-2; the D is unclear. Germline V gives CDR1 MDHEN, CDR2 SYDVKM. Trimming removed 6 bases at V and 4 bases at J, with 12 bases between. This CDR3 comprises 13 residues. The CDR3 bases are TGTGCCAGCAGGCAAATTAGGCCCTATGGCTACACCTTC. Translating it yields CASRQIRPYGYTF.

This chain uses TRBV2 with TRBJ2-7; D remains unclear. This CDR3 region has 12 residues. V lost 7 bases and J lost 3, with 10 bases in between. Germline CDR1 SNHLY, CDR2 FYNNEI. The CDR3, as DNA: TGTGCCAGCAATATGGGCCGCTACGAGCAGTACTTC. Translated: CASNMGRYEQYF.

The chain recombines TRBV4-3 with TRBJ1-2; unclear D gene. In germline, CDR1 is LGHNA, CDR2 YSLEER. Trimming removed 7 bases at V and 0 bases at J, with 15 bases between. The CDR3 totals 15 residues. The CDR3 DNA sequence: TGCGCCAGCACCCCCTCGGCAGCTACTAACTATGGCTACACCTTC. Protein sequence: CASTPSAATNYGYTF.

This sequence joins TRBV15 and TRBJ1-5; unclear D gene. Germline V gene lookup returns CDR1 LNHNV and CDR2 YYDKDF (reference sequence). V was trimmed by 3 bases and J by 5 bases, leaving 14 bases between them. The CDR3 has 15 amino acids. In DNA form, the CDR3 reads TGTGCCACCAGCAGCAGGACCGGAATCCATCAGCCCCAGCATTTT. Translating it yields CATSSRTGIHQPQHF. Drawing the rest from reference TRBV15 and TRBJ1-5, the complete variable domain is DAMVIQNPRYQVTQFGKPVTLSCSQTLNHNVMYWYQQKSSQAPKLLFHYYDKDFNNEADTPDNFQSRRPNTSFCFLDIRSPGLGDTAMYLCATSSRTGIHQPQHFGDGTRLSIL.

This chain links TRBV10-3 with TRBJ2-5, with a weak D call TRBD2 (6 bases). This CDR3 contains 15 residues. Deletions cut 8 bases from V and 0 bases from J, with 16 bases between. Germline values: CDR1 ENHRY, CDR2 SYGVKD. CDR3: CAIGETGVNQETQYF. CDR3 bases: TGTGCCATCGGGGAAACGGGGGTGAACCAAGAGACCCAGTACTTC.

CDR3 residues: CSVEARGAGTGELFF. In nucleotides, the CDR3 is TGCAGCGTCGAGGCGAGGGGCGCGGGCACCGGGGAGCTGTTTTTT. J is TRBJ2-2 and V is TRBV29-1; TRBD1 or TRBD2 may be the D gene (5 bases each). Germline CDR1 is SQVTM and CDR2 is ANQGSEA. This CDR3 has 15 amino acids. Trimming removed 6 bases at V and 4 bases at J, with 18 bases between.